The rows below give T cell receptor beta chains drawn from one sample of a study of post-analysis software for immune sequencing data. TCRdb re-derived calls from the PCR reads in MiXCR, one entry per CDR3 protein. The repertoire includes about 820,000 distinct CDR3 sequences, roughly 50% of them detected once, and approximately 4.5% sits in the top ten. Sample: blood. The receptors here all came from a girl between 10 and 17 years old with multiple sclerosis. Each CDR3 is given with its conserved first and last residue. D genes are given only for firm matches. Expanded clones are given a class, and other clones once, few, many or no size at all.

D	V	size	J	CDR3	DNA
.	TRBV5-5	.	TRBJ1-2	CASSLDPRSDGYTF	TGTGCCAGCAGCTTGGATCCCCGGAGTGATGGCTACACCTTC
.	TRBV7-3	.	TRBJ2-6	CASSLARQVAGANVLTF	TGTGCCAGCAGCTTGGCACGACAGGTCGCCGGGGCCAACGTCCTGACTTTC
.	TRBV3-1	.	TRBJ2-7	CASSLIRDGFGEQYF	TGTGCCAGCAGCCTAATCAGGGACGGTTTCGGCGAGCAGTACTTC
.	TRBV29-1	few	TRBJ2-5	CSVTERDKGETQYF	TGCAGCGTCACCGAGCGGGACAAAGGAGAGACCCAGTACTTC
.	TRBV20-1	few	TRBJ1-4	CSARQGIGEKLFF	TGCAGTGCTAGACAGGGGATCGGCGAAAAACTGTTTTTT
.	TRBV7-3	.	TRBJ2-3	CASGLVGASTDTQYF	TGTGCCAGCGGCTTAGTAGGGGCTAGCACAGATACGCAGTATTTT
.	TRBV29-1	.	TRBJ2-1	CSAAGYNEQFF	TGCAGCGCGGCAGGCTACAATGAGCAGTTCTTC
.	TRBV5-1	.	TRBJ1-2	CASSLEALTRGYTF	TGCGCCAGCAGCTTGGAGGCCCTCACGAGGGGCTACACCTTC
TRBD2	TRBV12-5	.	TRBJ2-7	CASASSGRAVEQYF	TGTGCTAGTGCCTCTAGCGGGAGGGCCGTTGAGCAGTACTTC
.	TRBV5-6	.	TRBJ2-5	CASSLARGLLETQYF	TGTGCCAGCAGCTTGGCTCGGGGGCTATTAGAGACCCAGTACTTC
TRBD2	TRBV5-1	few	TRBJ2-1	CASSLGLAKSYNEQFF	TGCGCCAGCAGCTTGGGACTAGCGAAATCCTACAATGAGCAGTTCTTC
.	TRBV5-1	.	TRBJ1-2	CASSSLGRGSYGYTF	TGCGCCAGCAGCTCCCTGGGCAGGGGAAGCTATGGCTACACCTTC
.	TRBV29-1	.	TRBJ2-7	CSVGHGFWEGRDYEQYF	TGCAGCGTCGGGCATGGCTTCTGGGAAGGCAGAGACTACGAGCAGTACTTC
TRBD2	TRBV20-1	few	TRBJ2-7	CSARQLAGTHYEQYF	TGCAGTGCTCGCCAACTAGCGGGAACCCACTACGAGCAGTACTTC
TRBD1	TRBV29-1	.	TRBJ1-1	CSVEDRDTEAFF	TGCAGCGTTGAGGACAGGGACACTGAAGCTTTCTTT
TRBD2	TRBV20-1	.	TRBJ2-5	CSVLAGVVETQYF	TGCAGCGTACTAGCGGGAGTAGTTGAGACCCAGTACTTC
.	TRBV29-1	.	TRBJ2-1	CSVEGGASDTEQFF	TGCAGCGTTGAAGGAGGGGCATCGGACACTGAGCAGTTCTTC
TRBD1	TRBV12-3/TRBV12-4	.	TRBJ1-2	CASSFLSRGHGGYTF	TGTGCCAGCAGTTTTTTGTCCAGGGGGCATGGAGGCTACACCTTC
.	TRBV12-3/TRBV12-4	.	TRBJ2-7	CASSRGAGPYEQYF	TGTGCCAGCTCACGGGGGGCGGGGCCCTACGAGCAGTACTTC
TRBD1	TRBV12-5	few	TRBJ2-6	CASGPDRAGANVLTF	TGTGCTAGTGGCCCTGACAGGGCTGGGGCCAACGTCCTGACTTTC
.	TRBV3-1	.	TRBJ2-2	CASSQEAVRNTGELFF	TGTGCCAGCAGCCAAGAAGCTGTCAGAAACACCGGGGAGCTGTTTTTT
.	TRBV12-3/TRBV12-4	.	TRBJ2-7	CASSLGDWVSYEQYF	TGTGCCAGCAGTTTAGGGGACTGGGTGTCCTACGAGCAGTACTTC
.	TRBV15	few	TRBJ2-7	CATSRERAYEQYF	TGTGCCACCAGCAGAGAACGTGCCTACGAGCAGTACTTC
.	TRBV29-1	.	TRBJ2-3	CSVSSTDTQYF	TGCAGCGTTTCCTCCACAGATACGCAGTATTTT
TRBD2	TRBV29-1	.	TRBJ2-3	CSVASGSSDTQYF	TGCAGCGTTGCTAGCGGGAGTTCAGATACGCAGTATTTT
TRBD2	TRBV12-5	few	TRBJ2-7	CASGLVRGGGRADEQYF	TGTGCTAGTGGTTTGGTACGGGGTGGCGGGAGGGCCGACGAGCAGTACTTC
.	TRBV27	.	TRBJ2-7	CASSLYGSYEQYF	TGTGCCAGCAGTCTTTATGGGTCCTACGAGCAGTACTTC
TRBD2	TRBV11-3	.	TRBJ2-1	CASSLLISGGGGEQFF	TGTGCCAGCAGCTTATTAATCAGCGGGGGTGGGGGTGAGCAGTTCTTC
.	TRBV6-5	once	TRBJ1-1	CASSYSGGHLMNTEAFF	TGTGCCAGCAGTTACTCGGGTGGACACCTTATGAACACTGAAGCTTTCTTT
TRBD2	TRBV3-1	few	TRBJ2-1	CASSRDSSGSYNEQFF	TGTGCCAGCAGCCGAGACTCTAGCGGGAGTTACAATGAGCAGTTCTTC
TRBD1	TRBV29-1	.	TRBJ2-5	CSVTGVGETQYF	TGCAGCGTTACAGGGGTTGGGGAGACCCAGTACTTC
.	TRBV25-1	.	TRBJ1-1	CASSEGGPTEAFF	TGTGCCAGCAGTGAAGGGGGGCCCACTGAAGCTTTCTTT
.	TRBV28	once	TRBJ2-1	CASTDSARVGEQFF	TGTGCCAGCACCGACTCCGCCCGGGTGGGTGAGCAGTTCTTC